This T cell receptor (beta chain) was identified during a study of blood T cells in healthy people across ages. Study-level results: Age brought a roughly linear fall in TCR beta diversity measured per million T cells. A conclusive naive versus antigen-experienced comparison was prevented by the unsorted PBMCs.

Concerning this clonotype itself: No antigen is known for it.

Sample-barcoded 5' priming and a J-beta primer mix drove a second PCR of 7 to 11 cycles. TCRdb called the 5' RACE reads again in MiXCR, with one record for every CDR3 protein. The sample lists about 670,000 distinct CDR3 sequences; 45% to 60% were seen once. The CDR3 is 16 amino acids. Germline V gene data show CDR1 as SGHDN and CDR2 as FVKESK. With 0 bases removed from V and 3 bases from J, the gap between germline ends came to 9 bases. Specimen: blood. This chain uses TRBV14 with TRBJ1-6; D remains ambiguous. The TCR comes from a woman older than 75 in good health. CDR3 loop: CASSQDQVVYNSPLHF. CDR3 DNA: TGTGCCAGCAGCCAAGACCAGGTTGTCTATAATTCACCCCTCCACTTT.